This T cell receptor beta chain was found in a study of Tregs in tolerant kidney transplant recipients. Overall study findings and caveats: Biological reproducibility was not directly addressed, but technical replication error appeared minimal. The most relevant donor-specific Treg TCRbeta repertoire apparently came from expansion with activated donor B cells.

CD4+CD25+CD127- Tregs, CD4+CD25- non-Tregs, CD4 and CD8 cells were sorted. Sequencing was performed with immunoSEQ multiplex PCR; in TCRdb, only in-frame clones are kept and a portion is missing. Of some 90,000 clones detected, around 94% appear once; the ten largest clones hold 4.7%. Remarks on this clone: The antigen remains unidentified.

The sample was CD8+ T cells from blood. The receptor comes from a human donor in good health.

CDR3 sequence (DNA): TGTGCCAGCAGCTTGGACGTCTCCTACGAGCAGTACTTC. Protein product: CASSLDVSYEQYF. The chain is built from TRBV5-4 and TRBJ2-7; D unclear. Germline V gene lookup returns CDR1 SGHNT and CDR2 YYREEE (reference sequence). V was shortened by 0 bases and J by 0 bases, with 4 bases between the two germline ends. This CDR3 is 13 amino acids long. Supplemented by reference TRBV5-4 and TRBJ2-7, the full variable domain reads ETGVTQSPTHLIKTRGQQVTLRCSSQSGHNTVSWYQQALGQGPQFIFQYYREEENGRGNFPPRFSGLQFPNYSSELNVNALELDDSALYLCASSLDVSYEQYFGPGTRLTVT.